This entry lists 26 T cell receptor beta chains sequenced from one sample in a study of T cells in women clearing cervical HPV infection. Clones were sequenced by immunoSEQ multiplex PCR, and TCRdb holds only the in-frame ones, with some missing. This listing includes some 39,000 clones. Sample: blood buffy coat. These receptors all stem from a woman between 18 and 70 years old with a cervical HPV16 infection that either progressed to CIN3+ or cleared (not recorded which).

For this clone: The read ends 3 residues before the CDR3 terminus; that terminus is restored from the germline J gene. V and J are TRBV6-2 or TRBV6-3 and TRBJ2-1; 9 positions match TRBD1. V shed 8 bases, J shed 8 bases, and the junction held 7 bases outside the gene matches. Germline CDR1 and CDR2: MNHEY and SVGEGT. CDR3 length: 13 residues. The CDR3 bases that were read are TGTGCCAGCGTCTGGACAGGGGAACATGAG. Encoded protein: CASVWTGEHE. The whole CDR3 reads CASVWTGEHEQFF.

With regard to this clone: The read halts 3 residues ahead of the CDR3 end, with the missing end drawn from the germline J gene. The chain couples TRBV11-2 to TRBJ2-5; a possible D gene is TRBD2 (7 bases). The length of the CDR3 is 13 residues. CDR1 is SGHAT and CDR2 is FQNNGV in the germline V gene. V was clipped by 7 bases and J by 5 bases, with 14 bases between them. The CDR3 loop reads CASTYGGRETQYF. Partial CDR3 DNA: TGTGCCAGCACCTACGGGGGGCGGGAGACC. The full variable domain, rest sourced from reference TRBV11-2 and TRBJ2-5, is EAGVAQSPRYKIIEKRQSVAFWCNPISGHATLYWYQQILGQGPKLLIQFQNNGVVDDSQLPKDRFSAERLKGVDSTLKIQPAKLEDSAVYLCASTYGGRETQYFGPGTRLLVL.

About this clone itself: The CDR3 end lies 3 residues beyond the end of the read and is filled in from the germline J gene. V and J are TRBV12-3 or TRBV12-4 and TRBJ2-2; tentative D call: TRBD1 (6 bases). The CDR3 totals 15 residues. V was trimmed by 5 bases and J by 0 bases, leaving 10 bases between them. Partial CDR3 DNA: TGTGCCAGCAGTGCCGGGACAACGAACACCGGGGAG. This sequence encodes CASSAGTTNTGE. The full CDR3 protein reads CASSAGTTNTGELFF.

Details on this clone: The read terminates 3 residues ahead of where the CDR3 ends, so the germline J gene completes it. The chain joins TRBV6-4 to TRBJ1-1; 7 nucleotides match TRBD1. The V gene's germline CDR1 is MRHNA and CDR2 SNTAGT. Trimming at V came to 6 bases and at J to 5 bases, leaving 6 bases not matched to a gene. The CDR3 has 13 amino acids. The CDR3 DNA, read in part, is TGTGCCAGCAGCAAGGGGGCGCGGACTGAA. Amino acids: CASSKGARTE. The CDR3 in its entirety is CASSKGARTEAFF.

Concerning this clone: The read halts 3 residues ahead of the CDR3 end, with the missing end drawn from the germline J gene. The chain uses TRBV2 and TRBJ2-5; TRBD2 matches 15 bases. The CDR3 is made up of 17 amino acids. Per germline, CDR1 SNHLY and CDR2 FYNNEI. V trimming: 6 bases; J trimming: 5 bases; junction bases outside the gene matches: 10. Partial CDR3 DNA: TGTGCCAGCAGGGGACTAGCGGGGGGCGAGGGGATCGAGACC. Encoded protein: CASRGLAGGEGIET. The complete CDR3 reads CASRGLAGGEGIETQYF.

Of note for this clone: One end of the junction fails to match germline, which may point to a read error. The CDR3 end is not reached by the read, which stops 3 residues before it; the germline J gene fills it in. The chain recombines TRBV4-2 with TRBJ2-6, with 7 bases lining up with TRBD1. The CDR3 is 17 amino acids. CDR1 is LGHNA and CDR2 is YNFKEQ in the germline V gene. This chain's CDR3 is CASSQGDSSTGANVLTF. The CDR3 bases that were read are TGCGCCAGCAGCCAAGGGGACAGCTCAACTGGGGCCAACGTC.

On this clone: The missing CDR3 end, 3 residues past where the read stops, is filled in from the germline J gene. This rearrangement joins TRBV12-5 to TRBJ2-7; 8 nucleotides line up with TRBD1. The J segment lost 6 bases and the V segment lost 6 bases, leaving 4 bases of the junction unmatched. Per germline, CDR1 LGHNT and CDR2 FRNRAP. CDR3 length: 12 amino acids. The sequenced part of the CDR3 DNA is TGTGCTAGTGGGTGGACAGGGCGCGAG. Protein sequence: CASGWTGRE. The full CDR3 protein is CASGWTGREQYF.

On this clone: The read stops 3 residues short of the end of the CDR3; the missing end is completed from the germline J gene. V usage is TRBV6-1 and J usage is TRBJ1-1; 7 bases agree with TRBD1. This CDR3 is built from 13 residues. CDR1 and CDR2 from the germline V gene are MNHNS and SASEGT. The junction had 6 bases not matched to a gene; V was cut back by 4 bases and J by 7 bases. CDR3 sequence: CASSGQGVFEAFF. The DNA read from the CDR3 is TGTGCCAGCAGTGGACAGGGCGTTTTTGAA.

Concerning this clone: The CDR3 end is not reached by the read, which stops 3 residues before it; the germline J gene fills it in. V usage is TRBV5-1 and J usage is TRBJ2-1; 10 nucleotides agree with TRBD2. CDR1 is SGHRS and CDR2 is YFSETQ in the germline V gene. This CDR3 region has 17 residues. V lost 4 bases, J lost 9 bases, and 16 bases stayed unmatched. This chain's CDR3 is CASSRAGTSDRRSEQFF. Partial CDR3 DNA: TGCGCCAGCAGCAGGGCCGGGACTAGCGACAGGCGGAGTGAG.

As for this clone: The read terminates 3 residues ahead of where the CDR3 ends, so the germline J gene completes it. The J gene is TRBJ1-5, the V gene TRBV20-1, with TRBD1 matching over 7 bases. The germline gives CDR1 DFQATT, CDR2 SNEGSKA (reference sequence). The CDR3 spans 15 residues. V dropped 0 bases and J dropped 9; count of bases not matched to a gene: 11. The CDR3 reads CSARDITGERGPQHF. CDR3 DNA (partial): TGCAGTGCTAGAGATATAACAGGGGAAAGGGGGCCC.

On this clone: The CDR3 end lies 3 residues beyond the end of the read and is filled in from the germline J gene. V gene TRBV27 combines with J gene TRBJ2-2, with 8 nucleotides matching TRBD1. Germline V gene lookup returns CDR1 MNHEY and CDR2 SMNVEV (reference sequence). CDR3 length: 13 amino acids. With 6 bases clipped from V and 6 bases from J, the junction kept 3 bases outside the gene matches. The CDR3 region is CASSYRGAGELFF. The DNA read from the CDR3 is TGTGCCAGCAGCTACAGGGGGGCCGGGGAG.

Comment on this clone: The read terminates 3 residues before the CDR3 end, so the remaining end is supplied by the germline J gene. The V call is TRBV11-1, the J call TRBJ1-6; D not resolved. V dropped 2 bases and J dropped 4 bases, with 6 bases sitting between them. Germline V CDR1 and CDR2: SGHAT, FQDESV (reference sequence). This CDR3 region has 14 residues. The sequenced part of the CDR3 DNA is TGTGCCAGCAGCTTACCTACTTATAATTCACCC. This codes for CASSLPTYNSP. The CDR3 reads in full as CASSLPTYNSPLHF.

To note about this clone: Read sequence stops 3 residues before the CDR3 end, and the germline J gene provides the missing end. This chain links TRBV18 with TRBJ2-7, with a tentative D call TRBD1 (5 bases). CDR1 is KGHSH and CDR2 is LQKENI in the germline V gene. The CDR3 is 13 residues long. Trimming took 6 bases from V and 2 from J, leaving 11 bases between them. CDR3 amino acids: CASSETEAYEQYF. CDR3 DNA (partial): TGTGCCAGCTCGGAGACAGAGGCCTACGAG.

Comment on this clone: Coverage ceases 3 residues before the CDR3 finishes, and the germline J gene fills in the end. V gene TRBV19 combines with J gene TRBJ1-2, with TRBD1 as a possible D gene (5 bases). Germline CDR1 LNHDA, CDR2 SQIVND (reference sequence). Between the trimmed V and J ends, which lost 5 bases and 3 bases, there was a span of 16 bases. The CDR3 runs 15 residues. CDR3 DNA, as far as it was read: TGTGCCAGTAGTTTCAGGGCCACGGCGGACTATGGC. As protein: CASSFRATADYG. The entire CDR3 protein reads CASSFRATADYGYTF. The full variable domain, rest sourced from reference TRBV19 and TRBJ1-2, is DGGITQSPKYLFRKEGQNVTLSCEQNLNHDAMYWYRQDPGQGLRLIYYSQIVNDFQKGDIAEGYSVSREKKESFPLTVTSAQKNPTAFYLCASSFRATADYGYTFGSGTRLTVV.

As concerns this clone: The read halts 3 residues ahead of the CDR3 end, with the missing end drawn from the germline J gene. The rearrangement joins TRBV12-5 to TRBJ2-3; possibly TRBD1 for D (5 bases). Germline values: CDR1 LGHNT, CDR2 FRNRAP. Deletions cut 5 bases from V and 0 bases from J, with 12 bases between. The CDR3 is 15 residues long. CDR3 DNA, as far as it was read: TGTGCTAGTGGTGTAGGGGCCTCGAGCACAGATACG. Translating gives CASGVGASSTDT. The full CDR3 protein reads CASGVGASSTDTQYF.

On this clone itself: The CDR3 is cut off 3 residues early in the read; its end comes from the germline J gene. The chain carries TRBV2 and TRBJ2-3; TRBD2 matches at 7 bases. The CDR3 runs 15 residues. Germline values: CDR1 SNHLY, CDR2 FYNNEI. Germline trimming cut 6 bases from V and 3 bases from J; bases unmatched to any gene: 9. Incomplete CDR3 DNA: TGTGCCAGCAGACTTAGCGGGCAGTCTACAGATACG. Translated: CASRLSGQSTDT. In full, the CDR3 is CASRLSGQSTDTQYF.

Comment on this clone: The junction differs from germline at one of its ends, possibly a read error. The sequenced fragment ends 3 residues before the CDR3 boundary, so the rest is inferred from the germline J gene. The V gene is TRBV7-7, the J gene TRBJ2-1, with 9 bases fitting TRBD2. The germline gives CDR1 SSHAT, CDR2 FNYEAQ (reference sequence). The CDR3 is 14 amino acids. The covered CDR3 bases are TGTGCTAGCACCCGAATGCGGGAGGGAAATGAG. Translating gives CASTRMREGNE. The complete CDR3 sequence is CASTRMREGNEQFF. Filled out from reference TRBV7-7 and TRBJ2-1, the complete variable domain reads GAGVSQSPRYKVTKRGQDVTLRCDPISSHATLYWYQQALGQGPEFLTYFNYEAQPDKSGLPSDRFSAERPEGSISTLTIQRTEQRDSAMYRCASTRMREGNEQFFGPGTRLTVL.

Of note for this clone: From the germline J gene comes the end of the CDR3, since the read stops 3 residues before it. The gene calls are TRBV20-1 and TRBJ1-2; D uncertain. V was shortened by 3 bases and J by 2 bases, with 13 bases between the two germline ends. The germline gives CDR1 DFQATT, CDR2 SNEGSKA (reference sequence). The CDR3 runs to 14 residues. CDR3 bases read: TGCAGTGCTAGGACTCTCGCCGAGAACTATGGC. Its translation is CSARTLAENYG. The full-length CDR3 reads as CSARTLAENYGYTF.

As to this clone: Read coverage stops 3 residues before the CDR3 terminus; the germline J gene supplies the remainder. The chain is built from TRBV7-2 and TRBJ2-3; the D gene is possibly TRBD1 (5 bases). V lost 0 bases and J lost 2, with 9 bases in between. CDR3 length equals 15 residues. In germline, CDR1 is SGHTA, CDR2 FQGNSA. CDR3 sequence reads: CASSLAGRDTDTQYF. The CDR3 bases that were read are TGTGCCAGCAGCTTAGCAGGCAGGGACACAGATACG.

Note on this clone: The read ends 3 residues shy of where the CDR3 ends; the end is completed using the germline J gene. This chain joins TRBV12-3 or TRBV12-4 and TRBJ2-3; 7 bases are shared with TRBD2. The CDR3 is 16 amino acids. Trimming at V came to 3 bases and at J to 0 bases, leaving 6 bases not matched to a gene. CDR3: CASSLRLAASTDTQYF. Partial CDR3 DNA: TGTGCCAGCAGTTTGAGGCTAGCGGCAAGCACAGATACG.

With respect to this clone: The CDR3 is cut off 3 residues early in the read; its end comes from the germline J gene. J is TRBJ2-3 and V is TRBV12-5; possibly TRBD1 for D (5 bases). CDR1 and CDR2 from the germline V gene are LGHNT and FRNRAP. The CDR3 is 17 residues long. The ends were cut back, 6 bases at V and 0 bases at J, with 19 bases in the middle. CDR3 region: CASGNIVNRRSTDTQYF. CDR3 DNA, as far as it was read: TGTGCTAGTGGCAATATTGTGAACAGGCGAAGCACAGATACG.

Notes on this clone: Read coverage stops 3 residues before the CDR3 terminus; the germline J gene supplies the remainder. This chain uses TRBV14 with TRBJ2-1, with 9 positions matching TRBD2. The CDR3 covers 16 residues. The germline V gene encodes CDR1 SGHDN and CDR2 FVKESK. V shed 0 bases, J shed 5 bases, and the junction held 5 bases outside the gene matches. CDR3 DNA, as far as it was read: TGTGCCAGCAGCCAAGATCCTAGCGGGGCAGACAATGAG. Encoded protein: CASSQDPSGADNE. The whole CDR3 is CASSQDPSGADNEQFF. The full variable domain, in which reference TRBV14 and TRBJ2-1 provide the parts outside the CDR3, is EAGVTQFPSHSVIEKGQTVTLRCDPISGHDNLYWYRRVMGKEIKFLLHFVKESKQDESGMPNNRFLAERTGGTYSTLKVQPAELEDSGVYFCASSQDPSGADNEQFFGPGTRLTVL.

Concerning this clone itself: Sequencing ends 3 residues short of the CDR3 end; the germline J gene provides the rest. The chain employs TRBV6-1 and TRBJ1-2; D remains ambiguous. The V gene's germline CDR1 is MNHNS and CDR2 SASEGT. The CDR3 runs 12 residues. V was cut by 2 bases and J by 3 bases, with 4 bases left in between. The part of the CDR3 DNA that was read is TGTGCCAGCAGTGAAACGGACTATGGC. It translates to CASSETDYG. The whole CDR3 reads CASSETDYGYTF.

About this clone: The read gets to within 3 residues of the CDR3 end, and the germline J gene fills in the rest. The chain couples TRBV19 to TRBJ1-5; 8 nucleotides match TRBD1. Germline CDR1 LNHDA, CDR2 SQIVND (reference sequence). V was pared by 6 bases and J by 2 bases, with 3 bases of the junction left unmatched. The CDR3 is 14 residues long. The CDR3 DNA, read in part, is TGTGCCAGTAGCCCGACAGGGGGCAATCAGCCC. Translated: CASSPTGGNQP. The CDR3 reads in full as CASSPTGGNQPQHF.

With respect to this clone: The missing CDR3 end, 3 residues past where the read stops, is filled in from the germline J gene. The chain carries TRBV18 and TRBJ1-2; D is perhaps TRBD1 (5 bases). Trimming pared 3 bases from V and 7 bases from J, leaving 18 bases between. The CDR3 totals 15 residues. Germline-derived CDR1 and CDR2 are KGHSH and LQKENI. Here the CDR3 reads CASSPAQDLSAGYTF. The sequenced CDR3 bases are TGTGCCAGCTCACCGGCACAGGACCTCTCGGCTGGC.

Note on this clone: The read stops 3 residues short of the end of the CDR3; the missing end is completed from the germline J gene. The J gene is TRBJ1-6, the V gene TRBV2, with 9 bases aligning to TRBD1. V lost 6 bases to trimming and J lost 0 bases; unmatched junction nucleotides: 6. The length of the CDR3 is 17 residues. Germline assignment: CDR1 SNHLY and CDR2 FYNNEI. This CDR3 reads CASRRDRGGSYNSPLHF. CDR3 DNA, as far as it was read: TGTGCCAGCAGACGCGACAGGGGGGGCTCCTATAATTCACCC.